The sample holds a few counts of the clone carrying this T cell receptor beta chain. What it recognizes is unknown. The data were taken from a study of blood T cells in healthy people across ages. Each donor was a healthy Caucasian individual from Russia, aged roughly 6 to 90. Findings of the study overall: TCR beta diversity was tightly associated with the proportion of naive T cells.

This CDR3 contains 16 residues. The ends were cut back, 8 bases at V and 2 bases at J, with 22 bases in the middle. CDR1 SNHLY and CDR2 FYNNEI come from the germline V gene. Next came a second PCR, run for about 7 to 12 cycles, which used a sample-barcoded 5' primer along with a J-beta primer mix. Every individual sample yielded 3 million or more paired-end reads (each containing CDR3). TCRdb ran MiXCR on the 5' RACE reads and lists one entry per CDR3 protein. The table lists roughly 1,000,000 distinct CDR3 sequences, approximately 25% of them singletons. Another study also made use of these data, one on T cells of mothers and their children. Per that study: Healthy Caucasian mothers, a few in number, and their six children were the donors.

The V gene is TRBV2, the J gene TRBJ2-7, with D possibly matching TRBD2 (6 bases). The sample comprised blood. The receptor's source is a girl aged 2 to 10 in good health. DNA of the CDR3: TGTGCCAGCGGGCGGGGTTCGAATCTCTCACCCTACGAGCAGTACTTC. Amino acid sequence: CASGRGSNLSPYEQYF.